One sample yielded the 19 T cell receptor beta chains listed below, sequenced in a study of blood T cells in healthy people across ages. With a J-beta primer mix and a sample-barcoded 5' primer, a second PCR ran about 6 to 11 cycles. One entry per CDR3 protein results from TCRdb running MiXCR on the 5' RACE reads. The table records around 990,000 distinct CDR3 sequences, 35% to 45% of them present only once. Source material: blood. Every receptor here comes from a man younger than 30 in good health.

The sample holds a few counts of this clonotype. The chain is built from TRBV19 and TRBJ2-7; 8 bases align to TRBD2. Germline values: CDR1 LNHDA, CDR2 SQIVND (reference sequence). The junction had 9 bases not matched to a gene; V was cut back by 10 bases and J by 1 base. The CDR3 loop spans 14 amino acids. The CDR3 spells CATGVAGLSYEQYF. Written as DNA, the CDR3 is TGTGCCACCGGAGTAGCGGGGCTTTCCTACGAGCAGTACTTC.

CDR3 bases: TGTGCCAGCAGCATCAGGGGGCAGAACACTGAAGCTTTCTTT. Its translation: CASSIRGQNTEAFF. The chain employs TRBV7-8 and TRBJ1-1, with TRBD1 identical over 8 bases. Germline V gene sequence: CDR1 SGHVS, CDR2 FQNEAQ. The CDR3 consists of 14 residues. V lost 5 bases, J lost 1 base, and 3 bases stayed unmatched.

J is TRBJ2-2 and V is TRBV11-2; 10 nucleotides align to TRBD1. The trim removed 1 base at V and 1 base at J, leaving 24 bases unmatched. Germline loops: CDR1 SGHAT, CDR2 FQNNGV. This CDR3 has 24 residues. The CDR3 sequence: CASSLVVDGDRGQGITRNTGELFF. The DNA for the CDR3 is TGTGCCAGCAGCTTAGTCGTTGACGGAGATAGGGGACAGGGGATTACGAGGAACACCGGGGAGCTGTTTTTT.

The chain employs TRBV20-1 and TRBJ1-4; no definite D call. V lost 0 bases and J 4 bases, leaving 15 bases between the germline ends. This CDR3 has 16 amino acids. The germline V gene has CDR1 DFQATT and CDR2 SNEGSKA (reference sequence). The CDR3: CSARDLDVANNEKLFF. The DNA of the CDR3 is TGCAGTGCTAGAGATCTTGACGTGGCCAATAATGAAAAACTGTTTTTT.

The V call is TRBV7-2, the J call TRBJ1-5; D is perhaps TRBD1 (5 bases). V dropped 2 bases and J dropped 0 bases, with 11 bases sitting between them. The length of the CDR3 is 16 residues. Looked up from germline, CDR1 is SGHTA and CDR2 is FQGNSA. The chain's CDR3 is CASSLLRGLSNQPQHF. The DNA for the CDR3 is TGTGCCAGCAGCTTACTTAGGGGACTTAGCAATCAGCCCCAGCATTTT.

The V and J genes are TRBV5-1 and TRBJ2-1, with D tentatively TRBD2 (6 bases). The CDR3 sequence is 16 residues long. Germline values: CDR1 SGHRS, CDR2 YFSETQ. The V gene lost 4 bases and the J gene lost 0 bases, with 14 bases spanning the gap. The CDR3 loop is CASSSHGDSSYNEQFF. In DNA form, the CDR3 reads TGCGCCAGCAGCAGTCATGGGGACTCCTCCTACAATGAGCAGTTCTTC.

As concerns this clonotype: This may arise from a read error, as a much more abundant clone is one base away. V is TRBV7-2 and J is TRBJ2-1; 8 bases fit TRBD2. This CDR3 comprises 17 residues. V was pared by 3 bases and J by 5 bases, with 12 bases of the junction left unmatched. Germline V gives CDR1 SGHTA, CDR2 FQGNSA. CDR3: CASSLEQLAVTDNEQFF. CDR3 in DNA: TGTGCCAGCAGCTTGGAGCAACTAGCGGTGACGGACAATGAGCAGTTCTTC.

The chain employs TRBV9 and TRBJ1-2, with D unclear. CDR1 SGDLS and CDR2 YYNGEE come from the germline V gene. V gave up 2 bases and J gave up 5 bases, with 10 bases separating them. There are 13 residues in the CDR3. The CDR3 region is CASSVGPTYGYTF. As DNA, the CDR3 is TGTGCCAGCAGCGTTGGACCGACTTATGGCTACACCTTC.

This clonotype was picked up a small number of times. The chain employs TRBV18 and TRBJ2-1; TRBD1 might be the D (5 bases). CDR3 length: 13 residues. Germline CDR1 is KGHSH and CDR2 is LQKENI. V lost 3 bases to trimming and J lost 14 bases, with 17 bases between them. CDR3 coding DNA: TGTGCCAGCTCACCTCCCGCGCAGGGTAAGGAGTTCTTC. It encodes CASSPPAQGKEFF. The whole variable domain, remainder taken from reference TRBV18 and TRBJ2-1, is NAGVMQNPRHLVRRRGQEARLRCSPMKGHSHVYWYRQLPEEGLKFMVYLQKENIIDESGMPKERFSAEFPKEGPSILRIQQVVRGDSAAYFCASSPPAQGKEFFGPGTRLTVL.

This clonotype appeared many times. The V gene is TRBV18, the J gene TRBJ1-5; D is perhaps TRBD1 (6 bases). CDR1 is KGHSH, CDR2 LQKENI, per germline. V was trimmed by 5 bases and J by 4 bases, leaving 15 bases between them. The CDR3 is made up of 15 amino acids. The CDR3 coding sequence is TGTGCCAGCTCAGGTAGTTGGGGGCCGAATCAGCCCCAGCATTTT. It translates to CASSGSWGPNQPQHF.

This clonotype came up a few times. The chain combines TRBV11-2 with TRBJ1-1, with 7 bases aligning to TRBD1. Germline V gives CDR1 SGHAT, CDR2 FQNNGV. The CDR3 length is 15 residues. Unmatched junction bases numbered 10, after V lost 5 bases and J lost 4 bases. The CDR3 reads CASSRFGQAGTEAFF. CDR3 nucleotides: TGTGCCAGCAGCCGCTTCGGACAGGCGGGCACTGAAGCTTTCTTT. Based on the CDR3 plus reference TRBV11-2 and TRBJ1-1, the full variable domain is EAGVAQSPRYKIIEKRQSVAFWCNPISGHATLYWYQQILGQGPKLLIQFQNNGVVDDSQLPKDRFSAERLKGVDSTLKIQPAKLEDSAVYLCASSRFGQAGTEAFFGQGTRLTVV.

This clonotype was found a few times. The chain recombines TRBV5-1 with TRBJ1-2; D is undetermined. This CDR3 contains 14 residues. From germline, CDR1 is SGHRS and CDR2 YFSETQ. V lost 0 bases and J 8 bases, leaving 14 bases between the germline ends. As DNA, the CDR3 is TGCGCCAGCAGCTTGGGGTCAGGACCCAAGGGCTACACCTTC. This translates into CASSLGSGPKGYTF.

The J gene is TRBJ2-3, the V gene TRBV5-1; no definite D call. This CDR3 spans 14 amino acids. Germline CDR1 reads SGHRS; CDR2 reads YFSETQ. Trimming shortened V by 0 bases and J by 2 bases, and 7 bases separated the two germline ends. CDR3 residues: CASSLAATTDTQYF. The CDR3 nucleotides read TGCGCCAGCAGCTTGGCGGCTACCACAGATACGCAGTATTTT.

This clonotype was picked up a small number of times. J is TRBJ1-5 and V is TRBV20-1, with a weak D call TRBD1 (6 bases). CDR1 DFQATT and CDR2 SNEGSKA come from the germline V gene (reference sequence). CDR3 length: 12 residues. V shed 4 bases and J shed 7 bases, with 11 bases lying between them. Here the CDR3 DNA reads TGCAGTGCTACAGGGGCGAACCAGCCCCAGCATTTT. Protein sequence: CSATGANQPQHF.

This clonotype was detected a few times. The chain employs TRBV6-2 or TRBV6-3 and TRBJ2-2; D uncertain. Germline loops: CDR1 MNHEY, CDR2 SVGEGT. The CDR3 is 14 amino acids. V dropped 0 bases and J dropped 6 bases, with 8 bases sitting between them. As DNA, the CDR3 is TGTGCCAGCAGTTACTCTCTGGTAGCCGGGGAGCTGTTTTTT. This encodes CASSYSLVAGELFF.

This chain links TRBV6-5 with TRBJ2-3, with 11 bases aligning to TRBD1. The germline V gene encodes CDR1 MNHEY and CDR2 SVGAGI. CDR3 length: 16 residues. V was pared by 0 bases and J by 4 bases, with 3 bases of the junction left unmatched. The CDR3 region has the DNA TGTGCCAGCAGTTACTCGAGGGGACAGGGGGCAGATACGCAGTATTTT. Amino acids: CASSYSRGQGADTQYF.

In the case of this clonotype: An end of the junction differs from the germline gene, which may be a read error. V usage is TRBV20-1 and J usage is TRBJ2-1; no firm D call. Germline assignment: CDR1 DFQATT and CDR2 SNEGSKA (reference sequence). This CDR3 contains 15 residues. The CDR3 is CSAGFLPSSYNGQFF. CDR3 coding DNA: TGCAGTGCTGGGTTTTTACCCTCCTCCTACAATGGGCAGTTCTTC.

The chain has TRBV27 and TRBJ2-4, with 8 bases fitting TRBD1. Germline V gene lookup returns CDR1 MNHEY and CDR2 SMNVEV (reference sequence). There are 16 residues in the CDR3. V was clipped by 3 bases and J by 13 bases; unmatched bases: 17. CDR3 coding DNA: TGTGCCAGCAGTTTCCCCCCCGGGACAGGAAACAATGAGCAGTACTTC. This translates into CASSFPPGTGNNEQYF.

The chain joins TRBV9 to TRBJ2-3, with TRBD2 matching 9 bases. Germline V gene sequence: CDR1 SGDLS, CDR2 YYNGEE. With 0 bases clipped from V and 5 bases from J, the junction kept 4 bases outside the gene matches. The CDR3 extends over 15 amino acids. This CDR3 reads CASSVGAGGIDTQYF. DNA for the CDR3: TGTGCCAGCAGCGTAGGAGCGGGGGGCATAGATACGCAGTATTTT.